These T cell receptor beta chains were read from a single sample in a study of beta chain features in type 1 diabetes. The table came from immunoSEQ multiplex PCR; TCRdb's copy has only in-frame clones and leaves some out. The profile shows fewer than 900,000 clones, about 17% of them singletons. The sequenced sample was naive CD4+ T cells from blood. These receptors came from a woman younger than 30 in good health. Both conserved end residues are trimmed from each CDR3. D genes are given only for firm matches.

v_gene | d_gene | CDR3aa
TRBV7-9 | NA | ASFRVSQGTYEQY
TRBV5-1 | TRBD2 | ASSWTSGRARSTGELF
TRBV7-3 | NA | ASSLERHTYEQY
TRBV6-6 | TRBD1 | ASSLQGAETQY
TRBV4-2 | TRBD2 | ASSHPTGTSGKSPTDTQY
TRBV5-6 | TRBD2 | ASSLGLAVFNEQF
TRBV11-3 | NA | ASSLGWSTGELF
TRBV6-5 | NA | ASSYSIHQSLF
TRBV28 | TRBD2 | ASTPSSGAQETQY
TRBV7-2 | NA | ASSLPEAYEQY
TRBV11-1 | TRBD2 | ASPPRPRRLAGGPYEQY
TRBV7-8 | TRBD1 | ASSSKDRVDNQPQH
TRBV25-1 | TRBD1 | ASSESGTAYEQY
TRBV6-6 | TRBD1 | ASSSGTANTGELF
TRBV28 | TRBD1 | ASSWDQGVYGEQY
TRBV11-3 | NA | ASSLGPASSNQPQH
TRBV19 | TRBD2 | ASSTGTSGAYEQY
TRBV2 | NA | ASSPGNYQPQH
TRBV28 | NA | ASSHIQGYEQF
TRBV9 | NA | ASSVAGGRDEKLF
TRBV7-9 | NA | ASIVGPNTDTQY
TRBV27 | NA | ASSRAGENTGELF
TRBV7-2 | NA | ASSSSLATAEQF
TRBV6-6 | TRBD2 | ASSPRGGEQF
TRBV28 | NA | ASSSFGVRSSGANVLT
TRBV7-9 | TRBD1 | ASSGGQPKADEQY
TRBV7-9 | TRBD1 | ASSQRNRGNTGELF
TRBV6-1 | NA | ASSPTPNTGELF
TRBV7-9 | NA | ASSFGTINYEQY
TRBV27 | NA | ASSLRYSNTGELF
TRBV5-4 | NA | ASSDQGSGANVLT
TRBV28 | TRBD1 | ASRSSGGDYGYT
TRBV11-2 | TRBD2 | ASSPPRGGYEQY
TRBV7-2 | NA | ASSPSPGFTYEQY
TRBV28 | NA | ASSSPGSTDTQY
TRBV7-2 | TRBD2 | ASSLIAGGPRYNEQF
TRBV7-2 | NA | ASSFSNSFTEAF
TRBV6-5 | TRBD1 | ASRRRPGQTYEQY
TRBV18 | NA | ASSETGTGLYGYT